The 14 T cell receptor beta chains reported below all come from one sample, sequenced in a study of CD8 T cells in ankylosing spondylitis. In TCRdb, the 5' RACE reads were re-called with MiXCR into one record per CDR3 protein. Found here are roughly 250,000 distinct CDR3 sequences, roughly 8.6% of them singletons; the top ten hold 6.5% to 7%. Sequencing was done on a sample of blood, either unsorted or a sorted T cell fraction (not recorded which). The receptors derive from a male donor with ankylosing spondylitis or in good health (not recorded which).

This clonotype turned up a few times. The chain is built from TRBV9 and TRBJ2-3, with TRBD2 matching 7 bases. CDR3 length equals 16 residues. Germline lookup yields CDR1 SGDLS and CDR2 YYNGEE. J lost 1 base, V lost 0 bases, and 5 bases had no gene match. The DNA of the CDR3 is TGTGCCAGCAGCGTAGCTGGCCTAGCGGGCACAGATACGCAGTATTTT. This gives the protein CASSVAGLAGTDTQYF.

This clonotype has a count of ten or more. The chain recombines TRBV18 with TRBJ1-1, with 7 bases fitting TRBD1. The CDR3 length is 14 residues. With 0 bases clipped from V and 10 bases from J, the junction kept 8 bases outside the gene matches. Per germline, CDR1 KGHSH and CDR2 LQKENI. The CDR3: CASSPPTGPGGAFF. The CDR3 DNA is TGTGCCAGCTCACCACCGACGGGCCCAGGGGGAGCTTTCTTT. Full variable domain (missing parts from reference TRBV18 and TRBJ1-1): NAGVMQNPRHLVRRRGQEARLRCSPMKGHSHVYWYRQLPEEGLKFMVYLQKENIIDESGMPKERFSAEFPKEGPSILRIQQVVRGDSAAYFCASSPPTGPGGAFFGQGTRLTVV.

Written as DNA, the CDR3 is TGTGCCAGCAGCCCAGGCCTCGACGAGCAGTACTTC. Protein: CASSPGLDEQYF. This sequence joins TRBV12-3 or TRBV12-4 and TRBJ2-7; D remains unclear. The CDR3 runs to 12 residues. The V end was cut by 6 bases, the J end by 5 bases, with 11 bases between.

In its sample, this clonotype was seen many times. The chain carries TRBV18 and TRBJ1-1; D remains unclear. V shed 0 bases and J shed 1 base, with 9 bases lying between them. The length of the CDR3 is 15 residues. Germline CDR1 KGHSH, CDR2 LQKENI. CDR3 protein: CASSPPVGPNTEAFF. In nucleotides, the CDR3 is TGTGCCAGCTCACCACCGGTGGGCCCGAACACTGAAGCTTTCTTT.

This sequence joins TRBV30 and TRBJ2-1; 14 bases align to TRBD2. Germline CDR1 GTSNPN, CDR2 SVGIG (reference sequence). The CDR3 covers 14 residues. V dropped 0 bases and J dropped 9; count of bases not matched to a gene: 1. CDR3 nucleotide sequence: TGTGCCTGGAGTGTGGGACTAGCGGGAGCTGAGCAGTTCTTC. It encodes CAWSVGLAGAEQFF.

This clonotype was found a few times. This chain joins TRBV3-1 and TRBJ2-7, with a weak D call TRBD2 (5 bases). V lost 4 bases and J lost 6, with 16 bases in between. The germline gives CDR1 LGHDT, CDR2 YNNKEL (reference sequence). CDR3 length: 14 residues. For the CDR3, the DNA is TGTGCCAGCAGCCTCCGGGATCCCGGCTTCGAGCAGTACTTC. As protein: CASSLRDPGFEQYF.

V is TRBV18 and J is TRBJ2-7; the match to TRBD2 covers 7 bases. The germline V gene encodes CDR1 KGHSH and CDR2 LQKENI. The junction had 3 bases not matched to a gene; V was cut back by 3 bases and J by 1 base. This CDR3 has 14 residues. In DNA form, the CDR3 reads TGTGCCAGCTCACCGGCGGGGGAGTCCTACGAGCAGTACTTC. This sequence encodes CASSPAGESYEQYF.

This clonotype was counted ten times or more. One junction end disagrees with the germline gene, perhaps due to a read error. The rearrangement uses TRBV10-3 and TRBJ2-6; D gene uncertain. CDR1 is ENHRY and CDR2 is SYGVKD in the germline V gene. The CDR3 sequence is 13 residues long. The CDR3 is CAIGEPGANVLTF. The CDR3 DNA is TGTGCCATCGGTGAACCTGGGGCCAACGTCCTGACTTTC.

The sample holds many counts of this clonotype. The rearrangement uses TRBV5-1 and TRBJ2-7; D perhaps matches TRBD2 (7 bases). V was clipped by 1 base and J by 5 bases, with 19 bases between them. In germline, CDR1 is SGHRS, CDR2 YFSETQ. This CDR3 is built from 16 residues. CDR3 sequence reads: CASSLMGGQGNHEQYF. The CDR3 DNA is TGCGCCAGCAGCTTGATGGGGGGGCAAGGGAATCACGAGCAGTACTTC.

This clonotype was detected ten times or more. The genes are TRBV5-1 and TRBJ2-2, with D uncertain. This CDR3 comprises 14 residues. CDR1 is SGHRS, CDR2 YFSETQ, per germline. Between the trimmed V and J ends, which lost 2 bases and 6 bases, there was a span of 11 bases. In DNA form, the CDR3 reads TGCGCCAGCAGCTTTAATGAGTACTCCGGGGAGCTGTTTTTT. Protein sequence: CASSFNEYSGELFF.

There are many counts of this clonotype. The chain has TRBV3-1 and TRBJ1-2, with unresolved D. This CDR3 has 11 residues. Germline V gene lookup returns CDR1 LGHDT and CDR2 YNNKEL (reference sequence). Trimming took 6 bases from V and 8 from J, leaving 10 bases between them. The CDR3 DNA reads TGTGCCAGCAGTTATCTGTGGGGCTACACCTTC. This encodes CASSYLWGYTF.

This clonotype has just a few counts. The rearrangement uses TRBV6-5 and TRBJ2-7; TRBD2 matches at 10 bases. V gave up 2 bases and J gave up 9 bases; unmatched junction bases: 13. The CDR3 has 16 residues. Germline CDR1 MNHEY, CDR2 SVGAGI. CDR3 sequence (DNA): TGTGCCAGCAGTTACGGGCCTAGCGGGAGTAACGAGGGGCAGTACTTC. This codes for CASSYGPSGSNEGQYF.

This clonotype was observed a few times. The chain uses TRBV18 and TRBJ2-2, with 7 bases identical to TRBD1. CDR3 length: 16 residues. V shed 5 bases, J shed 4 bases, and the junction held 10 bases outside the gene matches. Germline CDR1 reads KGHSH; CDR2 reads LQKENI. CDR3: CASSSFGTVTTGELFF. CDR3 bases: TGTGCCAGCTCATCCTTCGGGACAGTAACCACCGGGGAGCTGTTTTTT.

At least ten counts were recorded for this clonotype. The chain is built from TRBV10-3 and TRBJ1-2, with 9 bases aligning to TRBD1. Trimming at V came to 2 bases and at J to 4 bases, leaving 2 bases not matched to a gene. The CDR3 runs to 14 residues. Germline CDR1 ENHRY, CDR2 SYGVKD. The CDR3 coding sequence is TGTGCCATCAGTGAGGTGACAGGGGGCTATGGCTACACCTTC. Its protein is CAISEVTGGYGYTF.